This TCR beta chain derives from a study of neurological immune-mediated disorders. The V gene lost 5 bases and the J gene lost 4 bases, with 18 bases spanning the gap. This CDR3 contains 16 residues. CDR1 MNHEY and CDR2 SMNVEV come from the germline V gene (reference sequence). Each TCR transcript was tagged with a 10-nucleotide random UMI during 5'RACE. TCRdb analysed the 5' RACE reads with MiXCR anew, one entry per CDR3 protein. This sample has about 45,000 distinct CDR3 sequences, with roughly 13% found just once. Study-wide results and caveats: Private repertoires in all groups were suggested, as expanded clones shared no CDR3 amino acid sequences across subjects.

There are many counts of this clonotype. Its antigen is unknown. The time point denotes: longitudinal time-point 3. The unsorted libraries were made from 2 million PBMCs kept at -80 C. The receptor comes from a man between 25 and 39 years old in good health. The V call is TRBV27, the J call TRBJ1-5; D not resolved. Specimen: PBMCs. The CDR3 DNA is TGTGCCAGCAGTGCGATCCGGGCCGAGAAAAATCAGCCCCAGCATTTT. It translates to CASSAIRAEKNQPQHF.